The entry that follows covers one T cell receptor beta chain sequence. The V end was cut by 3 bases, the J end by 4 bases, with 12 bases between. The CDR3 length is 14 residues. The germline V gene has CDR1 KGHSY and CDR2 FQNENV. In the authors' workflow: From reference gene primer amplification, estimates of nucleated cell counts were derived. Generated by immunoSEQ multiplex PCR, the TCRdb table keeps only in-frame clones and is missing some. The DNA gave D and trimming, while V, J and clone size come from that table. The table lists 150,000 or so clones, about 86% of them singletons. The entry originates in a study of blood T cell repertoires in COVID-19. Study as a whole: Nucleic acid was either cDNA or gDNA, and it came from T cells, B-cell-depleted T cells, or PBMCs.

The chain recombines TRBV16 with TRBJ1-1, with D perhaps matching TRBD1 (6 bases). Source material: peripheral blood. This clonotype was sampled from a woman aged 80 or over with acute or convalescent COVID-19. The CDR3 nucleotides read TGTGCCAGCAGCCAGTCACAGGGATCCACTGAAGCTTTCTTT. Its translation: CASSQSQGSTEAFF.